The clone carrying this TCR beta chain showed up many times. The CDR3 loop spans 12 amino acids. Germline CDR1 and CDR2: SGHVS and FQNEAQ. The germline V and J ends were trimmed by 1 base and 9 bases, with 7 bases remaining between them. For TCRbeta, the library was prepared with unique molecular identifiers. TCRdb fed the PCR reads into MiXCR, producing one record per CDR3 protein. The top ten hold 28% of the sample, which has 200,000 to 250,000 distinct CDR3 sequences, about a tenth seen once. The record originates from a study of T-cell reconstitution after alpha-beta-depleted transplantation in children.

This rearrangement joins TRBV7-8 to TRBJ2-1; no firm D call. The TCR sequence derives from a child less than two years old with acute myeloid leukemia, due to receive a stem cell transplant. The sample here was PBMCs, taken before TCRalphabeta/CD19-depleted stem cell transplant. CDR3 amino acids: CASSLGGGEQFF. In nucleotides, the CDR3 is TGTGCCAGCAGCTTAGGGGGTGGTGAGCAGTTCTTC. Full variable domain (remainder filled in from reference TRBV7-8 and TRBJ2-1): GAGVSQSPRYKVAKRGQDVALRCDPISGHVSLFWYQQALGQGPEFLTYFQNEAQLDKSGLPSDRFFAERPEGSVSTLKIQRTQQEDSAVYLCASSLGGGEQFFGPGTRLTVL.